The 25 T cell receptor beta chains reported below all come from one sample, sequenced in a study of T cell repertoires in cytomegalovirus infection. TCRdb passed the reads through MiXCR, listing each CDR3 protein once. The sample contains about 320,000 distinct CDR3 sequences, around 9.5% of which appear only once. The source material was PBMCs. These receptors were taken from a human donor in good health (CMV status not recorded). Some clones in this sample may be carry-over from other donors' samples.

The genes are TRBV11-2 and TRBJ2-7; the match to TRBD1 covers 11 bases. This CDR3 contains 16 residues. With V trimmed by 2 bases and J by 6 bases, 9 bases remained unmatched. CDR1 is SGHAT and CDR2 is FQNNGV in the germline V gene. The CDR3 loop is CASSLSPRDRGGEQYF. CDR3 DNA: TGTGCCAGCAGCTTATCCCCCAGGGACAGGGGGGGCGAGCAGTACTTC.

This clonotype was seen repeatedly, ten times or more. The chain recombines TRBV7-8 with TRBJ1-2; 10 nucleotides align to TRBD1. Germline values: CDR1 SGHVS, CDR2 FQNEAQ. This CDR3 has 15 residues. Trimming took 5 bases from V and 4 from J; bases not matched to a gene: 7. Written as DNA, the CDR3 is TGTGCCAGCAGCCCCACGGGACAGGGGATCTATGGCTACACCTTC. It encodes CASSPTGQGIYGYTF.

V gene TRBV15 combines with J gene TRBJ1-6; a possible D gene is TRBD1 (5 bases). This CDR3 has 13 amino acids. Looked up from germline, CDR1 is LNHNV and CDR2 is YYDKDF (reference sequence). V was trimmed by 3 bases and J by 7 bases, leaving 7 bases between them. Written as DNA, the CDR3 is TGTGCCACCAGCAGTAGACAGAATTCACCCCTCCACTTT. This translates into CATSSRQNSPLHF.

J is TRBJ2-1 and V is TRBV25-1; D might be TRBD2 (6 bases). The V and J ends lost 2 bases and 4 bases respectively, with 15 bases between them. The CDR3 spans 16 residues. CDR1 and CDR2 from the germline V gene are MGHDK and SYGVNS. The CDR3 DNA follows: TGTGCCAGCAGTGAACTGACTAGTCGGGCATACAATGAGCAGTTCTTC. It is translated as CASSELTSRAYNEQFF.

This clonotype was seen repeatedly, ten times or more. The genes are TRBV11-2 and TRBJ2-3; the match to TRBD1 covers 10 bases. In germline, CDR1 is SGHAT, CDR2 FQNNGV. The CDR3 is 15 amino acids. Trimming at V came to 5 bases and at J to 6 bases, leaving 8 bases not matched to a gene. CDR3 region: CASSPGQGITDTQYF. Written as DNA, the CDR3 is TGTGCCAGCAGCCCGGGACAGGGGATTACGGATACGCAGTATTTT.

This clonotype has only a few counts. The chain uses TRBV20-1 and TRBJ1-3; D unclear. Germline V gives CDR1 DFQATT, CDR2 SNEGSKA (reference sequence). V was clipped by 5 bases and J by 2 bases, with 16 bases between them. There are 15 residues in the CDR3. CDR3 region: CSAPSRMLTGNTIYF. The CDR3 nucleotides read TGCAGTGCTCCGAGCAGGATGTTGACTGGAAACACCATATATTTT.

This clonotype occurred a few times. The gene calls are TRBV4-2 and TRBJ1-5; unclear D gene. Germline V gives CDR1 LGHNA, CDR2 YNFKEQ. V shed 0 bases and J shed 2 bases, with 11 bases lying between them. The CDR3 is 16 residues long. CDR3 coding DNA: TGTGCCAGCAGCCAAGATGATGATTTGGGCAATCAGCCCCAGCATTTT. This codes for CASSQDDDLGNQPQHF.

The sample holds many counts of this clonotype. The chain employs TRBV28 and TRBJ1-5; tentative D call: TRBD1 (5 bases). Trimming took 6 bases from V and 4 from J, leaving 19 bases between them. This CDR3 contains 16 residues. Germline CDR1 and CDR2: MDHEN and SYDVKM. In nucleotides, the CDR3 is TGTGCCAGCAGCCTACCGGGGCAGTGGGGGAATCAGCCCCAGCATTTT. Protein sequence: CASSLPGQWGNQPQHF.

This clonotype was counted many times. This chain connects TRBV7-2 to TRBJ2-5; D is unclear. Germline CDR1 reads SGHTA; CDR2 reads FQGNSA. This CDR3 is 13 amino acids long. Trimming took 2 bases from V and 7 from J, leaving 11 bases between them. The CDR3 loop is CASSLSFGPTQYF. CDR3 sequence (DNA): TGTGCCAGCAGCTTATCTTTCGGCCCGACCCAGTACTTC.

The CDR3 loop is CASSPLDPSSYEQYF. The CDR3 DNA reads as TGTGCCAGCAGCCCCCTCGACCCTAGCTCCTACGAGCAGTACTTC. The chain uses TRBV11-3 and TRBJ2-7; D ambiguous. Germline CDR1 reads SGHNT; CDR2 reads YENEEA. The CDR3 is 15 amino acids. V was clipped by 5 bases and J by 0 bases, with 14 bases between them.

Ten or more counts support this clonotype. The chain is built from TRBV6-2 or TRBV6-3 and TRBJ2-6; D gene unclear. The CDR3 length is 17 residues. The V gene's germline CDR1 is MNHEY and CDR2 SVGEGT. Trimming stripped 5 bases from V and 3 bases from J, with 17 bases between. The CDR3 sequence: CASSENRGGFGANVLTF. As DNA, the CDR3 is TGTGCCAGCAGTGAGAACCGCGGCGGTTTTGGGGCCAACGTCCTGACTTTC.

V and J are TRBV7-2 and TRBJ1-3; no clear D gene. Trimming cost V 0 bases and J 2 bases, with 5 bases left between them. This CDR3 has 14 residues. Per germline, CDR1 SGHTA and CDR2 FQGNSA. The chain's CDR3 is CASSLANAGNTIYF. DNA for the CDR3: TGTGCCAGCAGCTTAGCTAATGCTGGAAACACCATATATTTT.

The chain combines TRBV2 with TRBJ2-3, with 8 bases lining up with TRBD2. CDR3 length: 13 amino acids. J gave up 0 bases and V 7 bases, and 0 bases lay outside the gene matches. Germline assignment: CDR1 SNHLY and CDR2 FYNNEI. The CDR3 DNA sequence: TGTGCCAGCAAGCGGGGGAGCACAGATACGCAGTATTTT. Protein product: CASKRGSTDTQYF.

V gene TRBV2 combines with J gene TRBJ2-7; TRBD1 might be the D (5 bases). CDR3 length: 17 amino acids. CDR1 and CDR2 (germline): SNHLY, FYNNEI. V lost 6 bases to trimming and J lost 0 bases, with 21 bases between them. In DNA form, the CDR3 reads TGTGCCAGCAGGTCCCCTGACGGCTTCGACAGCTCCTACGAGCAGTACTTC. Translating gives CASRSPDGFDSSYEQYF.

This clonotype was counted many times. The CDR3 DNA reads as TGTGCCATCAGTGGGAGACTCCCCAGACAGGGGGCTAACTATGGCTACACCTTC. Protein product: CAISGRLPRQGANYGYTF. The chain carries TRBV10-3 and TRBJ1-2; 9 nucleotides agree with TRBD1. Germline CDR1 reads ENHRY; CDR2 reads SYGVKD. This CDR3 contains 18 residues. J was trimmed by 0 bases and V by 4 bases; bases with no gene match: 12.

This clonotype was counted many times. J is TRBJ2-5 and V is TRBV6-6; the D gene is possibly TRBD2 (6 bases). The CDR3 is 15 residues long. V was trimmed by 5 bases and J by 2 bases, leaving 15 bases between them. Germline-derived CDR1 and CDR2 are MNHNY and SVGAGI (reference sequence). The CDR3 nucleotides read TGTGCCAGCAGTCCCCCTGGGGGACTTCAAGAGACCCAGTACTTC. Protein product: CASSPPGGLQETQYF.

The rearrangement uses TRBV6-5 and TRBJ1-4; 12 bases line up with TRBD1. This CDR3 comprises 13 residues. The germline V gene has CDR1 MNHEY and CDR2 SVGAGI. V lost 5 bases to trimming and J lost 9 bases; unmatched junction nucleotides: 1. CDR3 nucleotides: TGTGCCAGCAGTAGGGACAGGGGGCAAAAACTGTTTTTT. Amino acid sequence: CASSRDRGQKLFF.

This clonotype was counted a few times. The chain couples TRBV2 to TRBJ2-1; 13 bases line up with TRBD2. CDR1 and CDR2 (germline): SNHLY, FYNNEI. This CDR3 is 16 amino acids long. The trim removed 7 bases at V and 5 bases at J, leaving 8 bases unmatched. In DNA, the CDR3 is TGTGCCAGCACCCAGGAACTAGCGGGAGGGCACAATGAGCAGTTCTTC. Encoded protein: CASTQELAGGHNEQFF.

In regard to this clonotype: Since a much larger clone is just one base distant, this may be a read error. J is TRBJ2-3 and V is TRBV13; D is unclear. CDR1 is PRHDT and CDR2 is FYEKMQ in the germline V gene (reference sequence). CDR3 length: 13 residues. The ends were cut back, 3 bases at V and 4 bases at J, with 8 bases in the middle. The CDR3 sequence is CASSFGVADTQYF. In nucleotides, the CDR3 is TGTGCCAGCAGCTTCGGAGTGGCAGATACGCAGTATTTT.

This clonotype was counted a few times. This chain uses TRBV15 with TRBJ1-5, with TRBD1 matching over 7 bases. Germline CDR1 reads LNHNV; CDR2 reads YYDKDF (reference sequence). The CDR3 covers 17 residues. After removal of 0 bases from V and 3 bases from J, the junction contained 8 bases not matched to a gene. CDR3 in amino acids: CATSRDPGGLYNQPQHF. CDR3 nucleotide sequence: TGTGCCACCAGCAGAGATCCAGGGGGGCTTTACAATCAGCCCCAGCATTTT.

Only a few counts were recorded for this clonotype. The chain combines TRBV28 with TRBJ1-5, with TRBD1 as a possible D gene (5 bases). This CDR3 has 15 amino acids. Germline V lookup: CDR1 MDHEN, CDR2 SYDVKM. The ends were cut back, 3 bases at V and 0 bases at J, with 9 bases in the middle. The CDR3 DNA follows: TGTGCCAGCAGTTTGGTAGGGGATAGCAATCAGCCCCAGCATTTT. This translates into CASSLVGDSNQPQHF. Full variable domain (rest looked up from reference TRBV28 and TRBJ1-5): DVKVTQSSRYLVKRTGEKVFLECVQDMDHENMFWYRQDPGLGLRLIYFSYDVKMKEKGDIPEGYSVSREKKERFSLILESASTNQTSMYLCASSLVGDSNQPQHFGDGTRLSIL.

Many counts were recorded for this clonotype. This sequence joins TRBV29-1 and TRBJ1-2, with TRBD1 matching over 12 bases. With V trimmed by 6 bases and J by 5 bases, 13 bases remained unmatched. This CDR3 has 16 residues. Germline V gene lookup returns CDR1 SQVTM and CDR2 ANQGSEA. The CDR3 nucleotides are TGCAGCGTGCCCTCAGGGGGACAGGGGGCAGGGTATGGCTACACCTTC. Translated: CSVPSGGQGAGYGYTF.

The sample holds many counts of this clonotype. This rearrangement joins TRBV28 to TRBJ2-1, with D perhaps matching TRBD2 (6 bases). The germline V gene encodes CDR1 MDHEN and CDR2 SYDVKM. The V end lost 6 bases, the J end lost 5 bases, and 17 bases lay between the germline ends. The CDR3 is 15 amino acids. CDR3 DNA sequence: TGTGCCAGCAGCATTCCGGGACTCGGTAACAATGAGCAGTTCTTC. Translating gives CASSIPGLGNNEQFF.

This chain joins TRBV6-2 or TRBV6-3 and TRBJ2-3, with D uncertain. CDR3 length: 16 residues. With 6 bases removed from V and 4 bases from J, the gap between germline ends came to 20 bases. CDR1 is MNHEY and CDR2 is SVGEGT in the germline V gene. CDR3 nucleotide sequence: TGTGCCAGCAGCCCTTGGACCCCCGAGTGGGCAGATACGCAGTATTTT. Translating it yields CASSPWTPEWADTQYF.

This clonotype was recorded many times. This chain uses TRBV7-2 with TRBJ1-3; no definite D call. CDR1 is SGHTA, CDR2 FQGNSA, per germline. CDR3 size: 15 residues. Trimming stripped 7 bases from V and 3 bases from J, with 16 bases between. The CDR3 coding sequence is TGTGCCAGCATCCTACGCATGAGTTTTGGAAACACCATATATTTT. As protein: CASILRMSFGNTIYF.